This TCR beta chain was obtained from a study of shared T cell receptors in the human thymus. The CDR3 extends over 15 amino acids. V lost 5 bases to trimming and J lost 6 bases; unmatched junction nucleotides: 10. Germline V lookup: CDR1 SGHVS, CDR2 FQNEAQ. Some clones are missing from TCRdb's copy, which holds only in-frame ones; the method was immunoSEQ multiplex PCR. This table has some 720,000 clones, approximately 87% appearing once. The same sample was also used in a study of human thymus T cells. That study adds: Healthy Finnish infants undergoing corrective surgery for congenital heart defects were the donors. The source of the thymus tissue was resections taken during corrective heart surgery. Thymic repertoires overlap heavily among unrelated individuals, related research has reported.

This receptor was obtained from a boy in the first two years of life with a congenital heart defect. Material for sequencing was thymocytes. This chain links TRBV7-8 with TRBJ2-1; 7 bases agree with TRBD2. The DNA for the CDR3 is TGTGCCAGCAGCGTGCGGGAGCGGGCCTCCAATGAGCAGTTCTTC. Residues: CASSVRERASNEQFF.